Sequencing of this TCR beta chain was carried out in a study of blood T cell repertoires in COVID-19. Study at large: Samples representing acute and convalescent COVID-19 were sourced from the United States, Italy and Spain. Nucleic acid was either cDNA or gDNA, and it came from T cells, B-cell-depleted T cells, or PBMCs.

From germline, CDR1 is GTSNPN and CDR2 SVGIG (reference sequence). The CDR3 is made up of 14 amino acids. V lost 2 bases and J lost 3, with 13 bases in between. In the study's own analysis: Nucleated cell number was recorded as an estimate derived from reference gene primer amplification. The repertoire was sequenced with immunoSEQ multiplex PCR; TCRdb's copy has only in-frame clones and lacks some. That table gives V, J and clone size, and the DNA gave D and trimming. Of 45,000 to 50,000 clones listed, around four fifths are singletons. Sequencing was done on a sample of peripheral blood. The clonotype was recovered from a man in his forties with acute or convalescent COVID-19. The genes are TRBV30 and TRBJ1-1; possible D gene TRBD1, 5 bases. CDR3 nucleotide sequence: TGTGCCTGGAGTTTGAGACAGTCTTACACTGAAGCTTTCTTT. This translates into CAWSLRQSYTEAFF. Filled out from reference TRBV30 and TRBJ1-1, the complete variable domain reads SQTIHQWPATLVQPVGSPLSLECTVEGTSNPNLYWYRQAAGRGLQLLFYSVGIGQISSEVPQNLSASRPQDRQFILSSKKLLLSDSGFYLCAWSLRQSYTEAFFGQGTRLTVV.